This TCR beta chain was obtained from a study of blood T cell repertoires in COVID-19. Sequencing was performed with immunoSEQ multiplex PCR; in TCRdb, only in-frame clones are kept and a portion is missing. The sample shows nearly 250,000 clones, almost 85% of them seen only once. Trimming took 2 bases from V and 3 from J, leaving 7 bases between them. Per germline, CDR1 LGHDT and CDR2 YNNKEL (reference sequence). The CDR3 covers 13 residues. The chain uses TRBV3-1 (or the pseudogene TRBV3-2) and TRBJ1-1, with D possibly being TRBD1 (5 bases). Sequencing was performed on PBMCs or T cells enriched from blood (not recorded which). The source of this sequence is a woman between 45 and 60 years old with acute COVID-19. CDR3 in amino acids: CASSQLRDTEAFF. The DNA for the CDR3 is TGTGCCAGCAGCCAACTCAGGGACACTGAAGCTTTCTTT.